These 13 T cell receptor beta chains share one sample of origin, sequenced in a study of T cell responses to AZD1222 COVID-19 vaccine. Data came from immunoSEQ multiplex PCR; TCRdb stores just in-frame clones and leaves some out. Of approximately 130,000 clones listed, just over 90% are singletons. The sequencing used peripheral blood, collected on day 0 of AZD1222 vaccination. The receptor set was obtained from an adult in good health.

The V and J genes are TRBV28 and TRBJ2-5; unclear D gene. Trimming took off 10 bases at V and 0 bases at J, with 3 bases between the two ends. The CDR3 is 10 amino acids. Germline V lookup: CDR1 MDHEN, CDR2 SYDVKM. CDR3 DNA sequence: TGTGCCACCAACCAAGAGACCCAGTACTTC. Its protein product is CATNQETQYF.

The genes are TRBV28 and TRBJ2-2; 14 bases match TRBD2. CDR3 length: 16 amino acids. Germline CDR1 MDHEN, CDR2 SYDVKM. After removal of 6 bases from V and 6 bases from J, the junction contained 6 bases not matched to a gene. Here the CDR3 DNA reads TGTGCCAGCAGACCGACTAGCGGGAGGGCCCCCGGGGAGCTGTTTTTT. Protein: CASRPTSGRAPGELFF.

The CDR3 loop reads CASSEFGGRTSGNTIYF. For the CDR3, the DNA is TGTGCCAGCAGTGAATTTGGCGGAAGGACCTCTGGAAACACCATATATTTT. The chain has TRBV2 and TRBJ1-3; D not certain. The CDR3 runs 17 residues. Trimming stripped 2 bases from V and 0 bases from J, with 14 bases between. Germline CDR1 reads SNHLY; CDR2 reads FYNNEI.

This clone came up once. The chain joins TRBV3-1 (or the pseudogene TRBV3-2) to TRBJ2-3; weak D call: TRBD2 (6 bases). Per germline, CDR1 LGHDT and CDR2 YNNKEL (reference sequence). The V and J ends lost 2 bases and 0 bases respectively, with 12 bases between them. The length of the CDR3 is 16 residues. CDR3 in DNA: TGTGCCAGCAGCCAAATAGCGGATTCCAGCACAGATACGCAGTATTTT. Translation gives CASSQIADSSTDTQYF.

The chain has TRBV5-8 and TRBJ1-6; D call uncertain. Germline lookup yields CDR1 SGHTS and CDR2 YDEGEE. The CDR3 has 15 amino acids. Trimming removed 1 base from V and 0 bases from J, with 5 bases in between. DNA of the CDR3: TGTGCCAGCAGCTTGCAACGCTCCTATAATTCACCCCTCCACTTT. Translating it yields CASSLQRSYNSPLHF.

The V call is TRBV15, the J call TRBJ1-5; D not certain. Trimming left V 2 bases short and J 2 bases short, with 4 bases between. The CDR3 totals 13 residues. Germline-derived CDR1 and CDR2 are LNHNV and YYDKDF (reference sequence). The CDR3: CATSRIGNQPQHF. DNA for the CDR3: TGTGCCACCAGCAGAATCGGCAATCAGCCCCAGCATTTT.

The chain combines TRBV19 with TRBJ2-1; perhaps TRBD1 as D (5 bases). From germline, CDR1 is LNHDA and CDR2 SQIVND (reference sequence). The CDR3 covers 14 residues. V shed 4 bases and J shed 3 bases, with 10 bases lying between them. The CDR3 here is CASSRRTNYNEQFF. The CDR3 coding sequence is TGTGCCAGTAGTAGGCGGACAAACTACAATGAGCAGTTCTTC.

This clone came up once. J is TRBJ1-2 and V is TRBV28; possibly TRBD1 for D (6 bases). Per germline, CDR1 MDHEN and CDR2 SYDVKM. V was cut by 2 bases and J by 8 bases, with 12 bases left in between. The CDR3 is 13 residues long. Here the CDR3 DNA reads TGTGCCAGCAGTTTAAACAGGGCTCTCGGCTACACCTTC. Protein product: CASSLNRALGYTF.

In the case of this clone: At one boundary the junction diverges from the germline segment, which might be a read error. The V gene is TRBV9, the J gene TRBJ2-1; 9 bases are a match to TRBD2. Per the germline V gene, CDR1 is SGDLS and CDR2 is YYNGEE. CDR3 length: 15 residues. The CDR3 region has the DNA TGTGCCGGCAGCGTAGCTAGCGGGATTCACAATGAGCAGTTCTTC. Translated, it gives CAGSVASGIHNEQFF.

The chain joins TRBV6-2 or TRBV6-3 to TRBJ1-4; 7 nucleotides match TRBD1. The CDR3 loop spans 15 amino acids. Germline V lookup: CDR1 MNHEY, CDR2 SVGEGT. V dropped 1 base and J dropped 4; count of bases not matched to a gene: 3. In DNA, the CDR3 is TGTGCCAGCAGTTACTTCGACAGGGTTAATGAAAAACTGTTTTTT. Translated: CASSYFDRVNEKLFF.

The V call is TRBV19, the J call TRBJ2-3; 11 bases fit TRBD1. The V and J ends lost 2 bases and 4 bases, in that order; junction bases with no gene match: 8. The length of the CDR3 is 17 residues. CDR1 is LNHDA and CDR2 is SQIVND in the germline V gene (reference sequence). The CDR3, as DNA: TGTGCCAGTAGTATAATGGGACAGGGGGGATTCTCAGATACGCAGTATTTT. It yields the protein CASSIMGQGGFSDTQYF.

This clone appeared a single time. V and J are TRBV19 and TRBJ1-2; D perhaps matches TRBD1 (5 bases). V lost 6 bases to trimming and J lost 0 bases, with 11 bases between them. CDR3 length: 14 residues. The V gene's germline CDR1 is LNHDA and CDR2 SQIVND (reference sequence). DNA for the CDR3: TGTGCCAGTAGCCCCGGGACGGCTAACTATGGCTACACCTTC. Translated: CASSPGTANYGYTF.

CDR3 protein: CASSFAPDSPRPQHF. In DNA form, the CDR3 reads TGTGCCAGCAGTTTCGCCCCCGACAGCCCGCGGCCCCAGCATTTT. The gene calls are TRBV28 and TRBJ1-5, with D possibly matching TRBD1 (5 bases). CDR1 and CDR2 (germline): MDHEN, SYDVKM. V lost 3 bases, J lost 9 bases, and 18 bases lay in between. This CDR3 is 15 amino acids long.